This is a list of T cell receptor beta chains from one sample in a study of blood T cell repertoires in COVID-19. Generated by immunoSEQ multiplex PCR, the TCRdb table keeps only in-frame clones and is missing some. The table shows over 200,000 clones, with about four fifths occurring only once. Material: PBMCs or T cells enriched from blood (not recorded which). These receptors came from a woman in her fifties or sixties with acute COVID-19. CDR3s include the opening cysteine and the closing phenylalanine or tryptophan. Fields, in order: V gene, J gene, CDR3 protein.

>TRBV27|TRBJ2-5
CASSAAGGGGGQETQYF
>TRBV3-1/TRBV3-2|TRBJ2-7
CASSQGQGSYEQYF
>TRBV5-6|TRBJ2-2
CASSPGIGELFF
>TRBV29-1|TRBJ2-7
CSVRDSEYEQYF
>TRBV15|TRBJ2-1
CATRPGLANEQFF
>TRBV5-1|TRBJ1-2
CASSFSTRDRGVYGYTF
>TRBV6-5|TRBJ1-6
CASSPQGGGSPLHF
>TRBV7-7|TRBJ2-5
CASSPAGGQTQYF
>TRBV3-1/TRBV3-2|TRBJ2-5
CASSHGSRGGIETQYF
>TRBV5-5|TRBJ1-6
CASSLAGTENSPLHF
>TRBV3-1/TRBV3-2|TRBJ1-3
CASSPAGVGGNTIYF
>TRBV3-1/TRBV3-2|TRBJ2-7
CASSPDSDYEQYF
>TRBV11-3|TRBJ2-1
CASSLVTSGNEQFF
>TRBV7-7|TRBJ2-1
CASSPSGAGEQFF
>TRBV9|TRBJ2-7
CASSAHWTGGVDEQYF
>TRBV6-2/TRBV6-3|TRBJ1-1
CASSLPRTGGTEAFF
>TRBV5-1|TRBJ2-3
CASSLGAGLSTDTQYF
>TRBV2|TRBJ2-3
CASTGGFGSTDTQYF